These 32 T cell receptor beta chains were all obtained from the same sample, sequenced in a study of blood T cell repertoires in COVID-19. Sequencing used immunoSEQ multiplex PCR; TCRdb keeps in-frame clones, though not all of them. This sample has 150,000 to 200,000 clones, with more than 65% found just once. Sequenced material: PBMCs or T cells enriched from blood (not recorded which). These receptors were obtained from a man over 45 who had recovered from COVID-19.

V usage is TRBV7-9 and J usage is TRBJ1-2, with 10 bases fitting TRBD1. This CDR3 spans 17 amino acids. CDR1 is SEHNR, CDR2 FQNEAQ, per germline (reference sequence). After removal of 0 bases from V and 1 base from J, the junction contained 5 bases not matched to a gene. The CDR3 is CASSLAPGQGNNYGYTF. CDR3 coding DNA: TGTGCCAGCAGCTTAGCGCCGGGACAGGGGAATAACTATGGCTACACCTTC.

The rearrangement links TRBV2 to TRBJ2-7; 8 bases match TRBD1. J gave up 6 bases and V 7 bases, and 8 bases lay outside the gene matches. Germline values: CDR1 SNHLY, CDR2 FYNNEI. The CDR3 length is 13 residues. The CDR3 is CASTWTGYSEQYF. The CDR3 DNA follows: TGTGCCAGCACTTGGACAGGGTACAGCGAGCAGTACTTC. Together with reference TRBV2 and TRBJ2-7, the CDR3 gives the full variable domain: EPEVTQTPSHQVTQMGQEVILRCVPISNHLYFYWYRQILGQKVEFLVSFYNNEISEKSEIFDDQFSVERPDGSNFTLKIRSTKLEDSAMYFCASTWTGYSEQYFGPGTRLTVT.

This clone has only one observation. The chain carries TRBV24-1 and TRBJ2-1, with 8 nucleotides matching TRBD1. CDR3 size: 16 residues. V shed 4 bases, J shed 6 bases, and the junction held 10 bases outside the gene matches. The germline V gene encodes CDR1 KGHDR and CDR2 SFDVKD. The CDR3 DNA reads as TGTGCCACCAGTGAGGAAGGTATCGGGACAGGCAATGAGCAGTTCTTC. Its protein is CATSEEGIGTGNEQFF.

The rearrangement uses TRBV3-1 (or the pseudogene TRBV3-2) and TRBJ1-1, with unresolved D. Trimming took 5 bases from V and 7 from J, leaving 14 bases between them. The CDR3 extends over 13 amino acids. CDR1 is LGHDT, CDR2 YNNKEL, per germline (reference sequence). The CDR3 bases are TGTGCCAGCAGCGCCCCCGGGAGAGTTGAAGCTTTCTTT. Protein sequence: CASSAPGRVEAFF.

The chain has TRBV21-1 and TRBJ2-1; TRBD2, the table's D call, lacks a check against the DNA. TRBV21-1 is classified as a pseudogene. The CDR3 consists of 14 residues. The DNA for the CDR3 is TGTGCCAGTAAAGCGGGGCCTTACTACAATGAGCAGTTCTTC. Its translation: CASKAGPYYNEQFF.

The rearrangement joins TRBV9 to TRBJ1-5; the D is unclear. Germline V CDR1 and CDR2: SGDLS, YYNGEE. The CDR3 consists of 13 residues. V lost 4 bases and J 7 bases, leaving 12 bases between the germline ends. The CDR3 sequence is CASSSGREQPQHF. CDR3 in DNA: TGTGCCAGCAGCTCTGGGAGGGAACAGCCCCAGCATTTT.

The chain carries TRBV7-9 and TRBJ2-2; tentatively, D is TRBD1 (6 bases). This CDR3 contains 13 residues. The germline V gene has CDR1 SEHNR and CDR2 FQNEAQ (reference sequence). V lost 5 bases to trimming and J lost 5 bases, with 9 bases between them. The CDR3 bases are TGTGCCAGCAGCCCGCAGGGGACCGGGGAGCTGTTTTTT. This encodes CASSPQGTGELFF. The full variable domain, its missing parts supplied by reference TRBV7-9 and TRBJ2-2, is DTGVSQNPRHKITKRGQNVTFRCDPISEHNRLYWYRQTLGQGPEFLTYFQNEAQLEKSRLLSDRFSAERPKGSFSTLEIQRTEQGDSAMYLCASSPQGTGELFFGEGSRLTVL.

The gene calls are TRBV5-1 and TRBJ2-5; tentatively, D is TRBD2 (5 bases). This CDR3 comprises 14 residues. V lost 3 bases, J lost 5 bases, and 14 bases lay in between. CDR1 is SGHRS, CDR2 YFSETQ, per germline. The CDR3 is CASSYTTSGETQYF. CDR3 DNA: TGCGCCAGCAGCTATACAACTTCGGGGGAGACCCAGTACTTC.

V and J are TRBV18 and TRBJ1-5; D is ambiguous. The germline gives CDR1 KGHSH, CDR2 LQKENI. This CDR3 has 16 residues. V was cut by 2 bases and J by 1 base, with 12 bases left in between. DNA of the CDR3: TGTGCCAGCTCACCAACGACATTGGGCAGCAATCAGCCCCAGCATTTT. Its protein product is CASSPTTLGSNQPQHF.

The genes are TRBV29-1 and TRBJ2-7; D is possibly TRBD2 (6 bases). The CDR3 sequence is 13 residues long. CDR1 SQVTM and CDR2 ANQGSEA come from the germline V gene. Trimming stripped 5 bases from V and 1 base from J, with 12 bases between. The CDR3 DNA sequence: TGCAGCGTTTTAGGAGGGGCTTCCTACGAGCAGTACTTC. Translated, it gives CSVLGGASYEQYF.

V gene TRBV19 combines with J gene TRBJ1-2; 7 nucleotides line up with TRBD1. The CDR3 sequence is 17 residues long. Germline V gene lookup returns CDR1 LNHDA and CDR2 SQIVND (reference sequence). V was clipped by 5 bases and J by 3 bases; unmatched bases: 15. CDR3 nucleotide sequence: TGTGCCAGTAGTTCCTCGCTGGATCAAGGGGGCTACTATGGCTACACCTTC. Translating gives CASSSSLDQGGYYGYTF. Filled out from reference TRBV19 and TRBJ1-2, the complete variable domain reads DGGITQSPKYLFRKEGQNVTLSCEQNLNHDAMYWYRQDPGQGLRLIYYSQIVNDFQKGDIAEGYSVSREKKESFPLTVTSAQKNPTAFYLCASSSSLDQGGYYGYTFGSGTRLTVV.

Only a few counts were recorded for this clone. The chain has TRBV7-2 and TRBJ1-3, with TRBD1 matching over 7 bases. Germline V gene sequence: CDR1 SGHTA, CDR2 FQGNSA. Germline trimming cut 5 bases from V and 3 bases from J; bases unmatched to any gene: 10. There are 16 residues in the CDR3. CDR3 in DNA: TGTGCCAGCAGCGCCTCTTCCAGGGGGAATGGAAACACCATATATTTT. It yields the protein CASSASSRGNGNTIYF.

The chain recombines TRBV6-1 with TRBJ2-3; 8 bases match TRBD2. The V segment lost 2 bases and the J segment 3 bases; nucleotides outside the gene matches: 4. Germline CDR1 and CDR2: MNHNS and SASEGT. This CDR3 is 15 amino acids long. The CDR3 loop is CASSESRGGTDTQYF. The CDR3 DNA follows: TGTGCCAGCAGTGAAAGTCGGGGGGGGACAGATACGCAGTATTTT.

The rearrangement uses TRBV7-2 and TRBJ2-7, with 9 bases that match TRBD2. This CDR3 spans 15 amino acids. The J segment lost 0 bases and the V segment lost 5 bases, leaving 5 bases of the junction unmatched. The germline gives CDR1 SGHTA, CDR2 FQGNSA. The CDR3 sequence is CASSLGGGASYEQYF. The CDR3 bases are TGTGCCAGCAGCCTGGGCGGGGGGGCCTCCTACGAGCAGTACTTC.

This chain joins TRBV6-1 and TRBJ1-4; D gene uncertain. V was clipped by 3 bases and J by 0 bases, with 11 bases between them. The CDR3 totals 16 residues. Germline V gene lookup returns CDR1 MNHNS and CDR2 SASEGT. CDR3 nucleotides: TGTGCCAGCAGTGAGGAATGGGCCCCAACTAATGAAAAACTGTTTTTT. It encodes CASSEEWAPTNEKLFF.

This clone has ten or more counts. V is TRBV6-6 and J is TRBJ2-7; 7 bases fit TRBD1. The CDR3 is made up of 14 amino acids. Germline CDR1 is MNHNY and CDR2 is SVGAGI (reference sequence). V lost 7 bases to trimming and J lost 2 bases; unmatched junction nucleotides: 8. CDR3 region: CASNLPGQTYEQYF. The CDR3 region has the DNA TGTGCCAGCAATCTACCGGGACAGACCTACGAGCAGTACTTC.

The rearrangement uses TRBV6-2 or TRBV6-3 and TRBJ2-3; 8 positions match TRBD2. The CDR3 totals 17 residues. V shed 0 bases, J shed 2 bases, and the junction held 7 bases outside the gene matches. Germline V CDR1 and CDR2: MNHEY, SVGEGT. The CDR3 DNA reads TGTGCCAGCAGTTACTCGATTTTAGCGGGGACCACAGATACGCAGTATTTT. Amino acids: CASSYSILAGTTDTQYF.

V usage is TRBV28 and J usage is TRBJ2-7; D may be TRBD2 (5 bases). Trimming took off 6 bases at V and 2 bases at J, with 5 bases between the two ends. The CDR3 covers 11 residues. Germline CDR1 reads MDHEN; CDR2 reads SYDVKM. The CDR3 loop reads CASSGAYEQYF. Here the CDR3 DNA reads TGTGCCAGCAGCGGGGCCTACGAGCAGTACTTC.

This clone came up a few times. CDR3 sequence: CASSLFDKSMQYF. The CDR3 nucleotides are TGTGCCAGCAGTTTATTTGACAAGTCTATGCAGTATTTT. The rearrangement joins TRBV27 to TRBJ2-3; the D is unclear. Germline CDR1 and CDR2: MNHEY and SMNVEV (reference sequence). V shed 1 base and J shed 11 bases, with 13 bases lying between them. The CDR3 runs 13 residues.

This clone was detected only once. The genes are TRBV3-1 (or the pseudogene TRBV3-2) and TRBJ1-1; no clear D gene. V was shortened by 1 base and J by 0 bases, with 6 bases between the two germline ends. CDR1 LGHDT and CDR2 YNNKEL come from the germline V gene (reference sequence). CDR3 length: 14 amino acids. CDR3 residues: CASSQAAVNTEAFF. DNA for the CDR3: TGTGCCAGCAGCCAAGCCGCGGTGAACACTGAAGCTTTCTTT.

The sample holds one count of this clone. The CDR3 is CASRSQGLGNSPLHF. CDR3 DNA sequence: TGTGCCAGCAGATCACAGGGGCTCGGTAATTCACCCCTCCACTTT. J is TRBJ1-6 and V is TRBV28, with 7 bases matching TRBD1. The CDR3 consists of 15 residues. Germline V lookup: CDR1 MDHEN, CDR2 SYDVKM. V lost 6 bases and J lost 6; bases outside the gene matches: 8.

The V and J genes are TRBV18 and TRBJ1-4; no firm D call. The CDR3 spans 13 residues. In germline, CDR1 is KGHSH, CDR2 LQKENI. The germline V and J ends were trimmed by 5 bases and 8 bases, with 12 bases remaining between them. In DNA form, the CDR3 reads TGTGCCAGCTCATCCGGGTTAGAGGAAAAACTGTTTTTT. As protein: CASSSGLEEKLFF.

This clone was detected only a few times. The chain couples TRBV5-1 to TRBJ2-7; possibly TRBD1 for D (5 bases). CDR1 SGHRS and CDR2 YFSETQ come from the germline V gene. Trimming cost V 4 bases and J 3 bases, with 5 bases left between them. This CDR3 spans 11 amino acids. The CDR3, as DNA: TGCGCCAGCAGCGACAGCTACGAGCAGTACTTC. It codes for CASSDSYEQYF.

The chain couples TRBV19 to TRBJ2-4; 7 bases agree with TRBD1. CDR3 length: 13 residues. The ends lost 3 bases at V and 11 bases at J; junction bases unmatched: 7. The germline gives CDR1 LNHDA, CDR2 SQIVND (reference sequence). DNA of the CDR3: TGTGCCAGTAGTATGGGGCAGGGGGTGGTTCAGTACTTC. Amino acids: CASSMGQGVVQYF.

The chain links TRBV6-6 to TRBJ2-7, with TRBD2 matching over 7 bases. CDR3 length equals 13 residues. Germline trimming cut 7 bases from V and 6 bases from J; bases unmatched to any gene: 9. Germline CDR1 MNHNY, CDR2 SVGAGI (reference sequence). Here the CDR3 reads CASKPGLTAEQYF. The CDR3 DNA reads as TGTGCCAGCAAACCGGGACTAACGGCCGAGCAGTACTTC.

The rearrangement joins TRBV24-1 to TRBJ1-2; 11 bases align to TRBD1. The CDR3 covers 16 residues. The germline gives CDR1 KGHDR, CDR2 SFDVKD. With V trimmed by 3 bases and J by 8 bases, 10 bases remained unmatched. CDR3 in amino acids: CATSDSGQGALRGYTF. The CDR3 DNA sequence: TGTGCCACCAGTGATAGTGGACAGGGGGCATTGAGAGGCTACACCTTC.

The chain has TRBV5-6 and TRBJ1-1; 10 bases align to TRBD1. CDR1 is SGHDT and CDR2 is YYEEEE in the germline V gene. V gave up 2 bases and J gave up 5 bases; unmatched junction bases: 9. This CDR3 contains 16 residues. The DNA for the CDR3 is TGTGCCAGCAGCTTTCGGGACAGGGGATGGCATACTGAAGCTTTCTTT. This codes for CASSFRDRGWHTEAFF.

The V gene is TRBV19, the J gene TRBJ1-2; 9 bases are a match to TRBD1. Germline V CDR1 and CDR2: LNHDA, SQIVND (reference sequence). With V trimmed by 7 bases and J by 5 bases, 11 bases remained unmatched. This CDR3 spans 15 amino acids. The CDR3 nucleotides read TGTGCCAGTAAGCAATCCGGGACAGGGAAATATGGCTACACCTTC. As protein: CASKQSGTGKYGYTF.

There are a few counts of this clone. The V call is TRBV5-4, the J call TRBJ1-1; D is unresolved. The CDR3 is made up of 15 amino acids. Germline V gives CDR1 SGHNT, CDR2 YYREEE (reference sequence). V lost 4 bases, J lost 0 bases, and 13 bases lay in between. The CDR3 DNA is TGTGCCAGCAGCCCTGACGGGTTCATGAACACTGAAGCTTTCTTT. Protein sequence: CASSPDGFMNTEAFF.

The V and J genes are TRBV19 and TRBJ2-7, with 10 positions matching TRBD2. The CDR3 extends over 13 amino acids. CDR1 is LNHDA, CDR2 SQIVND, per germline (reference sequence). V was clipped by 5 bases and J by 3 bases; unmatched bases: 1. CDR3 sequence reads: CASSWTSGYEQYF. CDR3 DNA sequence: TGTGCCAGTAGTTGGACTAGCGGCTACGAGCAGTACTTC. The entire variable domain, with the rest obtained from reference TRBV19 and TRBJ2-7, is as follows: DGGITQSPKYLFRKEGQNVTLSCEQNLNHDAMYWYRQDPGQGLRLIYYSQIVNDFQKGDIAEGYSVSREKKESFPLTVTSAQKNPTAFYLCASSWTSGYEQYFGPGTRLTVT.

The J gene is TRBJ2-3, the V gene TRBV7-8; D unresolved. This CDR3 region has 12 residues. Trimming pared 3 bases from V and 6 bases from J, leaving 7 bases between. Germline CDR1 SGHVS, CDR2 FQNEAQ. CDR3: CASSLSVDTQYF. The CDR3 coding sequence is TGTGCCAGCAGCTTGTCGGTGGATACGCAGTATTTT.

This clone has more than one count but fewer than ten. This chain uses TRBV9 with TRBJ2-3; 11 bases line up with TRBD2. The CDR3 is made up of 17 amino acids. Germline lookup yields CDR1 SGDLS and CDR2 YYNGEE. The J segment lost 4 bases and the V segment lost 3 bases, leaving 10 bases of the junction unmatched. The CDR3: CASSALSSGGPSDTQYF. CDR3 sequence (DNA): TGTGCCAGCAGCGCACTATCTAGCGGGGGGCCATCAGATACGCAGTATTTT.